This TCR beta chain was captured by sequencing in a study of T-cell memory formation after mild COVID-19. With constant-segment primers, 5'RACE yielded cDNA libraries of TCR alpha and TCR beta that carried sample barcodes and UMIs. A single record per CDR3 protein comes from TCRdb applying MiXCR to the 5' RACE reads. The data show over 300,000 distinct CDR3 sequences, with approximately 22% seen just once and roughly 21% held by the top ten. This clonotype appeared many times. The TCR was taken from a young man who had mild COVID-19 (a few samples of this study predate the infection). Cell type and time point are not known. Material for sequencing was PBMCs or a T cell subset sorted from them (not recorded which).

CDR3 in DNA: TGTGCCAGCAGCTTAATTCCTAGCGGGGGGGCTAATGAGCAGTTCTTC. This codes for CASSLIPSGGANEQFF. The chain uses TRBV7-2 and TRBJ2-1, with 12 bases aligning to TRBD2. V trimming: 2 bases; J trimming: 7 bases; junction bases outside the gene matches: 6. The germline CDR1 and CDR2 sequences are SGHTA and FQGNSA. CDR3 length equals 16 residues.